The clone carrying this T cell receptor beta chain has ten or more counts. Its antigen is not known. The read gets to within 3 residues of the CDR3 end, and the germline J gene fills in the rest. Sequencing was performed with immunoSEQ multiplex PCR; in TCRdb, only in-frame clones are kept and a portion is missing. Observed in the sample are fewer than 50,000 clones, none of them singletons. These data belong to a study of T cell clonality in common variable immunodeficiency. Study conclusions and caveats: CVID subjects shared fewer TCRbeta clones than healthy controls did. Repertoire-complication correlations in CVID were limited by patient heterogeneity.

The CDR3 contains 15 residues. V dropped 6 bases and J dropped 0; count of bases not matched to a gene: 7. The germline CDR1 and CDR2 sequences are SQVTM and ANQGSEA. The sequenced sample was peripheral blood mononuclear cells. The rearrangement uses TRBV29-1 and TRBJ1-4; 7 positions agree with TRBD1. The clonotype comes from a person aged 18 to 75 in good health. CDR3 DNA (partial): TGCAGCGTACGAAACACAGGGGCAACTAATGAAAAA. Translated, it gives CSVRNTGATNEK. The CDR3, in full, reads CSVRNTGATNEKLFF.